The clone carrying this T cell receptor beta chain has just a few counts. TCRdb processed the 5' RACE reads anew with MiXCR; each CDR3 protein has one entry. The sample carries some 83,000 distinct CDR3 sequences, 8% recorded once. The sample is drawn from a study of spatial heterogeneity in lung cancer. Documented time point: sample taken at primary tumor resection. Trimming stripped 5 bases from V and 6 bases from J, with 14 bases between. CDR1 and CDR2 from the germline V gene are SGHDN and FVKESK. This CDR3 region has 15 residues. The gene calls are TRBV14 and TRBJ1-6; D is unclear. The sequence was collected from a male donor with early-stage non-small cell lung cancer. The input for sequencing was PBMCs, taken at surgery. Here the CDR3 reads CASSLRRNINSPLHF. The CDR3, as DNA: TGTGCCAGCAGCTTACGACGGAATATTAATTCACCCCTCCACTTT.